This T cell receptor beta chain was identified during a study of response to subunit inactivated influenza vaccine. TCRdb used MiXCR to reprocess the RT-PCR reads, holding one entry per CDR3 protein. Of some 540,000 distinct CDR3 sequences in the sample, approximately 22% were seen once. The sample holds a few counts of this clonotype. Trimming left V 5 bases short and J 7 bases short, with 14 bases between. Germline V CDR1 and CDR2: SGHTA, FQGNSA. CDR3 length: 13 residues. Another study also made use of these data, one on T cells expressing NK-cell markers. Turning to that study: Beta-chain TCR cDNA was generated via 5'RACE template switching with UMIs. Sequenced donors, eight in total, included seven who were HCMV-seropositive and one who was seronegative. Dominant NKG2C+ clonotypes were found to form about 1.0-7.5% of CD8+ T cells in over five donors. There were a handful of donors in whom these clonotypes also led the CD3+CD56-NKG2C+ fraction. Questions lingered over whether expanded NKG2C+ T cell clones were HCMV-specific.

The sample here was CD4+ T cells sorted from PBMCs, taken 11 to 12 days after vaccination. The clonotype was recovered from a man aged 50 to 60 who received an inactivated influenza vaccine. The V gene is TRBV7-2, the J gene TRBJ1-2, with D maybe TRBD1 (6 bases). CDR3 in amino acids: CASSPDRRTGYTF. The CDR3 nucleotides read TGTGCCAGCAGCCCGGACAGACGTACTGGCTACACCTTC.